The source of this T cell receptor beta chain is a study of OX40 agonist ivuxolimab in advanced cancers. About the study: The treatment was a fully human IgG2 OX40 agonist, ivuxolimab. The mean age was approximately 60 years, ranging from roughly 23 to 90, with 80% to 85% of participants male.

This clone has only a few counts. The antigen is undetermined. Sequenced by immunoSEQ multiplex PCR; TCRdb stores in-frame clones only, minus some. The table shows roughly 73,000 clones, with approximately 80% occurring only once. V shed 7 bases and J 9 bases; nucleotides not matched to a gene: 9. Germline assignment: CDR1 SNHLY and CDR2 FYNNEI. The CDR3 extends over 13 amino acids. Study-wide points: Relatively little clonal expansion, among the lowest observed, appeared in partial responders at 0.1-3.0 mg/kg. CD8+ T cells showed, on average, more clonal expansion than CD4+ cells.

This chain uses TRBV2 with TRBJ2-7; 10 bases match TRBD2. The sample consisted of CD4+ or CD8+ T cells sorted from blood, taken in a trial of the OX40 agonist ivuxolimab. This clonotype was obtained from an adult with an advanced solid tumor such as melanoma, head and neck, liver or kidney cancer. This chain's CDR3 is CASKSGGVVWQYF. CDR3 nucleotide sequence: TGTGCCAGCAAGAGCGGGGGGGTCGTCTGGCAGTACTTC.